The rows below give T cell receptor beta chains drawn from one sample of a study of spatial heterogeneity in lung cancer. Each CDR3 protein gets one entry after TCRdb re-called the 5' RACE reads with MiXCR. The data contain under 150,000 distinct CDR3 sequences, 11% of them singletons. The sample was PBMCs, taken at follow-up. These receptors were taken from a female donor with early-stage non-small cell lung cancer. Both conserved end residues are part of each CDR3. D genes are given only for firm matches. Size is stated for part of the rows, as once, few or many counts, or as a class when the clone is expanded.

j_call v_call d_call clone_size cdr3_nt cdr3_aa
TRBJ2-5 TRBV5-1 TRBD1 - TGCGCCAGCAGCCCGGGACAGGCTGAAGAGACCCAGTACTTC CASSPGQAEETQYF
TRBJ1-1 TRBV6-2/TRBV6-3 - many TGTGCCAGCAGTTACGGGGCATGGCGGGACACTGAAGCTTTCTTT CASSYGAWRDTEAFF
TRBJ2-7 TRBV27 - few TGTGCCAGCAGCCAGGTTTCAGGGACTCCCTACGAGCAGTACTTC CASSQVSGTPYEQYF
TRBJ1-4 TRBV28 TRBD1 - TGTGCCACAATCGCAGGGGGACCGGCTAATGAAAAACTGTTTTTT CATIAGGPANEKLFF
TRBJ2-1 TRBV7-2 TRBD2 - TGTGCCAGCAGGGCAGCGGGACCTTATGAGCAGTTCTTC CASRAAGPYEQFF
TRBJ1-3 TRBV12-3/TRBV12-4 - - TGTGCCAGCAGAAGAGAGGGAAACACCATATATTTT CASRREGNTIYF
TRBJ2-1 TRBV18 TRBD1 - TGTGCCAGCTCACCACCGGGACAGGTCTACAATGAGCAGTTCTTC CASSPPGQVYNEQFF
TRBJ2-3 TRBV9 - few TGTGCCAGCAGCGTAGGCCGTATTGGTGCAGATACGCAGTATTTT CASSVGRIGADTQYF
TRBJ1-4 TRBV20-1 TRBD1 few TGCAGTGCTAGGGGACAGGGGTTGGCAACTAATGAAAAACTGTTTTTT CSARGQGLATNEKLFF
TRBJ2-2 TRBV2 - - TGTGCCAGCCTAAGGCGGGGACAGATTCCCGGGGAGCTGTTTTTT CASLRRGQIPGELFF
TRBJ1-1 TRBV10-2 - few TGCGCCAGCTTTACAGGGTGGCAAAGGAGAACTGAAGCTTTCTTT CASFTGWQRRTEAFF
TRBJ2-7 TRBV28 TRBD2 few TGTGCCAGTACCATACTAGCGGGAAAGGGAGAGCAGTACTTC CASTILAGKGEQYF
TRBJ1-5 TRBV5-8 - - TGTGCCAGCAGCTTGGGGGACGATAGCAATCAGCCCCAGCATTTT CASSLGDDSNQPQHF
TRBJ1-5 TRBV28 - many TGTGCCAGCAGATCAAGTTATAGCAATCAGCCCCAGCATTTT CASRSSYSNQPQHF